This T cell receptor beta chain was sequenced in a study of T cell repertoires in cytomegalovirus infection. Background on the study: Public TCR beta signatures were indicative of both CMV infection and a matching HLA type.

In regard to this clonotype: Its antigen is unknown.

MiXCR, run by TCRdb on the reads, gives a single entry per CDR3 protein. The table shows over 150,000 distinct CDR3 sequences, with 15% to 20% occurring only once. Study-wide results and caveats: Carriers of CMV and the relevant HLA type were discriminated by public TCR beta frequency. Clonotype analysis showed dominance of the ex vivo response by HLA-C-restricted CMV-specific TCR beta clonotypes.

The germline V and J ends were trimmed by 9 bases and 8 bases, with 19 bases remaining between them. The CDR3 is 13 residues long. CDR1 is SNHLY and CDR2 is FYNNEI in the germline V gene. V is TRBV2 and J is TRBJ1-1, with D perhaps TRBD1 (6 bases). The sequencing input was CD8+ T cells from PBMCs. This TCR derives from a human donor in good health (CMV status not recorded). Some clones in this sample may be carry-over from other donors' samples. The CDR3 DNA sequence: TGTGCCAGTCGTCGAGGGGGAGACAGGGAAGCTTTCTTT. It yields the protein CASRRGGDREAFF.